Below are 2 T cell receptor beta chains sequenced from a single sample in a study of blood T cells in healthy people across ages. Then a second PCR, running about 6 to 12 cycles, was carried out with a sample-barcoded 5' primer and a J-beta primer mix. TCRdb used MiXCR to reprocess the 5' RACE reads, holding one entry per CDR3 protein. Among 850,000 to 1,000,000 distinct CDR3 sequences, about 48% were seen once, and the ten largest hold about an eighth. The specimen sequenced was blood. These TCRs come from a man between 25 and 39 years old in good health.

This clonotype came up a few times. The genes are TRBV10-3 and TRBJ1-1, with TRBD1 identical over 7 bases. The CDR3 spans 14 residues. CDR1 is ENHRY, CDR2 SYGVKD, per germline. The junction had 5 bases not matched to a gene; V was cut back by 6 bases and J by 1 base. The CDR3, as DNA: TGTGCCATCAGCCAGGACAGGCAGAACACTGAAGCTTTCTTT. Amino acid sequence: CAISQDRQNTEAFF.

The chain joins TRBV6-2 or TRBV6-3 to TRBJ2-7; 8 nucleotides agree with TRBD1. CDR3 size: 14 residues. J was trimmed by 4 bases and V by 2 bases; bases with no gene match: 4. Germline-derived CDR1 and CDR2 are MNHEY and SVGEGT. The CDR3 is CASSYPDRVYEQYF. The CDR3 DNA reads TGTGCCAGCAGTTACCCGGACAGGGTTTACGAGCAGTACTTC.